These 18 T cell receptor beta chains came from one sample sequenced in a study of identical twins (dated by TCRdb to 2016 to 2017). Libraries were made using 5' RACE. For sequencing, an Illumina HiSeq 2000 was employed. Starting from the raw public reads, TCRdb applied fastp trimming at Q25, assembled clones with MiXCR and retained in-frame beta chains. Rows matching on CDR3 protein sequence are summarized as one entry with the most common DNA and genes. For this sample the table gives about 690,000 distinct CDR3 sequences, of which around 6.1% were detected only once. The top ten constitute 1.5% to 2% of the sample. The sample comprised naive T cells sorted from blood. The meaning of the sample's cell subset or site label: cells isolated with a human naive T-cell isolation kit. The receptors were sampled from a man between 18 and 35 years old in good health.

This chain joins TRBV18 and TRBJ1-5; D is unresolved. CDR1 is KGHSH and CDR2 is LQKENI in the germline V gene. The CDR3 consists of 16 residues. V was cut by 2 bases and J by 0 bases, with 11 bases left in between. This chain's CDR3 is CASSPIGSDSNQPQHF. The CDR3 bases are TGTGCCAGCTCACCAATAGGCAGCGATAGCAATCAGCCCCAGCATTTT.

This clonotype was recorded at least ten times. The rearrangement links TRBV11-3 to TRBJ2-1, with D perhaps TRBD1 (5 bases). Trimming removed 3 bases from V and 3 bases from J, with 9 bases in between. Germline V gene sequence: CDR1 SGHNT, CDR2 YENEEA. The CDR3 extends over 14 amino acids. CDR3 loop: CASSFSGNYNEQFF. CDR3 DNA: TGTGCCAGCAGCTTTTCAGGGAACTACAATGAGCAGTTCTTC.

This clonotype came up a few times. Written as DNA, the CDR3 is TGCGCCAGCAGCTCTGAAACAGCGACAGATACGCAGTATTTT. Translation gives CASSSETATDTQYF. The chain links TRBV5-1 to TRBJ2-3; D is unresolved. Germline CDR1 reads SGHRS; CDR2 reads YFSETQ. The CDR3 consists of 14 residues. The ends were cut back, 3 bases at V and 3 bases at J, with 11 bases in the middle. Looking up the rest from reference TRBV5-1 and TRBJ2-3 gives the full variable domain: KAGVTQTPRYLIKTRGQQVTLSCSPISGHRSVSWYQQTPGQGLQFLFEYFSETQRNKGNFPGRFSGRQFSNSRSEMNVSTLELGDSALYLCASSSETATDTQYFGPGTRLTVL.

There are many counts of this clonotype. The genes are TRBV20-1 and TRBJ1-1; D might be TRBD1 (6 bases). Trimming shortened V by 4 bases and J by 0 bases, and 9 bases separated the two germline ends. The CDR3 totals 13 residues. Germline V gene data show CDR1 as DFQATT and CDR2 as SNEGSKA (reference sequence). The CDR3 reads CSATQGLNTEAFF. The DNA of the CDR3 is TGCAGTGCTACACAGGGCCTGAACACTGAAGCTTTCTTT.

This chain connects TRBV4-2 to TRBJ2-3; the D gene is possibly TRBD2 (6 bases). V lost 4 bases, J lost 0 bases, and 14 bases lay in between. CDR1 LGHNA and CDR2 YNFKEQ come from the germline V gene. The CDR3 extends over 16 amino acids. The CDR3 nucleotides read TGTGCCAGCAGCCCCTACCTAGCGTATAGCACAGATACGCAGTATTTT. Amino acids: CASSPYLAYSTDTQYF.

The chain employs TRBV20-1 and TRBJ2-1, with 7 bases matching TRBD1. The CDR3 extends over 12 amino acids. The V gene's germline CDR1 is DFQATT and CDR2 SNEGSKA (reference sequence). The CDR3 loop reads CKLGTVRDEQFF. CDR3 in DNA: TGCAAGTTGGGGACAGTAAGGGATGAGCAGTTCTTC.

The V gene is TRBV6-2 or TRBV6-3, the J gene TRBJ2-6, with D possibly being TRBD1 (6 bases). Trimming took 2 bases from V and 2 from J, leaving 7 bases between them. The CDR3 spans 15 residues. Germline values: CDR1 MNHEY, CDR2 SVGEGT. The CDR3 DNA reads as TGTGCCAGCAGTTACGAGGGGGCTGGGGCCAACGTCCTGACTTTC. Translating gives CASSYEGAGANVLTF.

This rearrangement joins TRBV3-1 to TRBJ1-4; D unclear. Germline V gene lookup returns CDR1 LGHDT and CDR2 YNNKEL (reference sequence). The germline V and J ends were trimmed by 3 bases and 6 bases, with 2 bases remaining between them. There are 11 residues in the CDR3. This CDR3 reads CASSHYEKLFF. CDR3 coding DNA: TGTGCCAGCAGCCACTATGAAAAACTGTTTTTT.

The chain carries TRBV7-2 and TRBJ2-1, with 9 positions matching TRBD2. Germline V lookup: CDR1 SGHTA, CDR2 FQGNSA. The CDR3 length is 16 residues. The junction had 20 bases not matched to a gene; V was cut back by 5 bases and J by 15 bases. The CDR3 region is CASSLTGTSIRSPTFF. CDR3 nucleotides: TGTGCCAGCAGCCTGACCGGGACTAGCATACGGTCACCGACGTTCTTC.

This clonotype showed up many times. The V call is TRBV20-1, the J call TRBJ1-5; D gene ambiguous. Germline CDR1 is DFQATT and CDR2 is SNEGSKA (reference sequence). Trimming removed 4 bases at V and 3 bases at J, with 13 bases between. The CDR3 is 14 residues long. Here the CDR3 DNA reads TGCAGTGCTACGCCCCGGGCCCTCAATCAGCCCCAGCATTTT. It specifies CSATPRALNQPQHF.

This clonotype was seen more than once but under ten times. V and J are TRBV7-8 and TRBJ2-5, with D perhaps given as TRBD1 or TRBD2 (6 bases each). Deletions cut 5 bases from V and 7 bases from J, with 29 bases between. This CDR3 spans 18 amino acids. The V gene's germline CDR1 is SGHVS and CDR2 FQNEAQ. CDR3 in DNA: TGTGCCAGCAGCCCTATTACAGGGTCAGCGGGCCTAAACCCGACCCAGTACTTC. Translating it yields CASSPITGSAGLNPTQYF.

The J gene is TRBJ2-3, the V gene TRBV3-1, with a tentative D call TRBD2 (5 bases). From germline, CDR1 is LGHDT and CDR2 YNNKEL (reference sequence). The ends were cut back, 2 bases at V and 4 bases at J, with 10 bases in the middle. The CDR3 has 14 amino acids. The CDR3 loop is CASSQQPGSDTQYF. The DNA for the CDR3 is TGTGCCAGCAGCCAACAGCCGGGGTCAGATACGCAGTATTTT.

This clonotype was seen at least ten times. The V gene is TRBV4-3, the J gene TRBJ2-7, with 10 bases identical to TRBD2. Germline V lookup: CDR1 LGHNA, CDR2 YSLEER. The CDR3 sequence is 15 residues long. V lost 0 bases, J lost 2 bases, and 1 base stayed unmatched. CDR3 in DNA: TGCGCCAGCAGCCAAGAAGCGGGAGGGCCCTACGAGCAGTACTTC. Amino acids: CASSQEAGGPYEQYF.

The chain carries TRBV25-1 and TRBJ2-5, with unresolved D. V was cut by 6 bases and J by 5 bases, with 13 bases left in between. Germline CDR1 reads MGHDK; CDR2 reads SYGVNS. This CDR3 contains 13 residues. The CDR3 here is CASRDPMAETQYF. CDR3 bases: TGTGCCAGCAGGGACCCCATGGCGGAGACCCAGTACTTC.

The sample holds many counts of this clonotype. The chain has TRBV24-1 and TRBJ2-5; no firm D call. This CDR3 is built from 13 residues. Trimming shortened V by 5 bases and J by 2 bases, and 8 bases separated the two germline ends. Germline V gene data show CDR1 as KGHDR and CDR2 as SFDVKD. The DNA for the CDR3 is TGTGCCACCAGTGTGGGGATACAAGAGACCCAGTACTTC. Residues: CATSVGIQETQYF.

This clonotype was detected only a few times. The V and J genes are TRBV6-1 and TRBJ2-5; D is perhaps TRBD2 (5 bases). There are 15 residues in the CDR3. The V gene lost 8 bases and the J gene lost 5 bases, with 21 bases spanning the gap. CDR1 is MNHNS, CDR2 SASEGT, per germline. DNA of the CDR3: TGTGCCAGCCGGATCATGGGAGACTCCGAGGAGACCCAGTACTTC. Amino acid sequence: CASRIMGDSEETQYF.

This clonotype was seen only a few times. The chain couples TRBV7-8 to TRBJ2-2; 7 bases line up with TRBD2. The J segment lost 4 bases and the V segment lost 5 bases, leaving 7 bases of the junction unmatched. Germline V gene lookup returns CDR1 SGHVS and CDR2 FQNEAQ. The length of the CDR3 is 15 residues. The CDR3 here is CASSPHRLATGELFF. Here the CDR3 DNA reads TGTGCCAGCAGCCCGCACAGACTAGCCACCGGGGAGCTGTTTTTT.

This clonotype was found many times. This chain connects TRBV7-9 to TRBJ2-5; D may be TRBD1 (5 bases). The V end lost 2 bases, the J end lost 4 bases, and 17 bases lay between the germline ends. The CDR3 sequence is 16 residues long. Germline-derived CDR1 and CDR2 are SEHNR and FQNEAQ (reference sequence). The CDR3 bases are TGTGCCAGCAGCTTATCGCGCAGGGATAAGGGAGAGACCCAGTACTTC. This translates into CASSLSRRDKGETQYF.